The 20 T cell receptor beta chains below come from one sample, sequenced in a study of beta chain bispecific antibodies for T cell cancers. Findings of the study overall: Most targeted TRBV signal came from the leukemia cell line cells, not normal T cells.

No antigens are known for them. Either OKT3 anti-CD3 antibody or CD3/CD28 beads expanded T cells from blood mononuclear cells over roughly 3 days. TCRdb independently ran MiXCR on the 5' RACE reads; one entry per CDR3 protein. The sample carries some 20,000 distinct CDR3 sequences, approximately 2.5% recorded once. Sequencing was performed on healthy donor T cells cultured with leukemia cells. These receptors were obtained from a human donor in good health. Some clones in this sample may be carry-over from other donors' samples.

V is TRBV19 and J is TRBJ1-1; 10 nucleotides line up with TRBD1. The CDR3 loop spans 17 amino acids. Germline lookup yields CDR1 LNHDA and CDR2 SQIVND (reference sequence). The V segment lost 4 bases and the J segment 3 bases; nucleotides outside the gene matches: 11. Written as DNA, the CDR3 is TGTGCCAGTAGTACTCTCCGGGACAGGGGACGGTACACTGAAGCTTTCTTT. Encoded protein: CASSTLRDRGRYTEAFF.

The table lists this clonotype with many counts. As DNA, the CDR3 is TGTGCCAGCAGTTTAGGATTAATACTGGGGAACACTGAAGCTTTCTTT. It yields the protein CASSLGLILGNTEAFF. The chain combines TRBV12-3 or TRBV12-4 with TRBJ1-1; D is undetermined. The CDR3 has 16 residues. The V end was cut by 1 base, the J end by 1 base, with 13 bases between.

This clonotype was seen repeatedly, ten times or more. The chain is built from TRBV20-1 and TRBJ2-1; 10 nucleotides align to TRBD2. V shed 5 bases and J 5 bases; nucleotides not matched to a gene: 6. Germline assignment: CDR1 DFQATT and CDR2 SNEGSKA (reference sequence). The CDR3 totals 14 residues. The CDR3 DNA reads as TGCAGTGCTCCAAAGCGGGGGGGCCACAATGAGCAGTTCTTC. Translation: CSAPKRGGHNEQFF.

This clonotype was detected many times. CDR3 nucleotides: TGTGCCAGCAGAATAACCGGGACAGGGCCTGAAAAACTGTTTTTT. It codes for CASRITGTGPEKLFF. The rearrangement links TRBV12-3 or TRBV12-4 to TRBJ1-4; 9 bases fit TRBD1. The V segment lost 6 bases and the J segment 7 bases; nucleotides outside the gene matches: 9. The CDR3 contains 15 residues.

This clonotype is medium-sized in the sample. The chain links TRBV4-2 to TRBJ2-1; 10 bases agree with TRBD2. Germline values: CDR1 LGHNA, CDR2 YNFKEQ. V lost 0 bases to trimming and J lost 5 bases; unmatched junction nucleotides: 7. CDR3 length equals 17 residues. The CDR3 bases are TGTGCCAGCAGCCAAGATCGTAGCGGGGGGCCGCACAATGAGCAGTTCTTC. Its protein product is CASSQDRSGGPHNEQFF.

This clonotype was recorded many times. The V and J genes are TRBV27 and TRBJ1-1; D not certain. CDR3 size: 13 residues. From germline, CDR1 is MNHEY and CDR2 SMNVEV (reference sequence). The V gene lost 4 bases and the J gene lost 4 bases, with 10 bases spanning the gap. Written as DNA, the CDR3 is TGTGCCAGCAGTTCGGTGGGCGGCACTGAAGCTTTCTTT. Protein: CASSSVGGTEAFF.

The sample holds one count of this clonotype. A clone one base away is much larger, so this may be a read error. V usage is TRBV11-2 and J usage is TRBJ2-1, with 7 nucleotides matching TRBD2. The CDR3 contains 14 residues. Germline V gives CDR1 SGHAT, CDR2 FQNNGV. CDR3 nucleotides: TGTGCCAGCAGCTCACTTAGGGACTACAGTGAGCAGTTCTTC. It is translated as CASSSLRDYSEQFF.

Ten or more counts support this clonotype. CDR3 region: CAWVGRGADEQFF. The CDR3 nucleotides read TGTGCCTGGGTGGGGCGGGGGGCTGATGAGCAGTTCTTC. V and J are TRBV30 and TRBJ2-1; 8 bases map to TRBD2. Losses at the gene ends were 5 bases for V and 8 bases for J; bases not matched to a gene: 8. CDR3 length: 13 residues. Germline CDR1 reads GTSNPN; CDR2 reads SVGIG (reference sequence).

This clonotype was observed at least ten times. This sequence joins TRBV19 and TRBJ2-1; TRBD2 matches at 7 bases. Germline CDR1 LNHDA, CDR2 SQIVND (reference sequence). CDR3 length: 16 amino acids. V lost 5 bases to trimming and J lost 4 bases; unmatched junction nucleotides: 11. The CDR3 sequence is CASSPRNSGPYNEQFF. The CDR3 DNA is TGTGCCAGTAGTCCGCGAAATAGCGGGCCTTACAATGAGCAGTTCTTC. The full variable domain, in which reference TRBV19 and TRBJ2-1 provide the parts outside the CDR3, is DGGITQSPKYLFRKEGQNVTLSCEQNLNHDAMYWYRQDPGQGLRLIYYSQIVNDFQKGDIAEGYSVSREKKESFPLTVTSAQKNPTAFYLCASSPRNSGPYNEQFFGPGTRLTVL.

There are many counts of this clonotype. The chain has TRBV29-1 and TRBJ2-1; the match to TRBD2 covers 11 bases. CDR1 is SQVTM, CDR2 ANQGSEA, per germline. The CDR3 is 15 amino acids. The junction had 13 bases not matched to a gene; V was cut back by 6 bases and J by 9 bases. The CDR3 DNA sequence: TGCAGCGTGGAGTTAGGTAGCGGGGGGGCAGGTGAGCAGTTCTTC. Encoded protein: CSVELGSGGAGEQFF.

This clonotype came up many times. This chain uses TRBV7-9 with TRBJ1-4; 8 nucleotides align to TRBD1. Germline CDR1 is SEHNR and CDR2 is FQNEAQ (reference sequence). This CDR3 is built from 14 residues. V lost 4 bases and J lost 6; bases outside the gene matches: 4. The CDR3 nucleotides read TGTGCCAGCAGCTCAGGGGGCGCCGATGAAAAACTGTTTTTT. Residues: CASSSGGADEKLFF.

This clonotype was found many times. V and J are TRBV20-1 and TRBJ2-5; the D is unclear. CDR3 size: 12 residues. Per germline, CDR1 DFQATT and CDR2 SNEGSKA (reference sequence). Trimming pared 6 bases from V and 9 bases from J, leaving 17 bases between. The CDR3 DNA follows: TGCAGTGCACGGACGGAGAAGAGACCCCAGTACTTC. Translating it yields CSARTEKRPQYF.

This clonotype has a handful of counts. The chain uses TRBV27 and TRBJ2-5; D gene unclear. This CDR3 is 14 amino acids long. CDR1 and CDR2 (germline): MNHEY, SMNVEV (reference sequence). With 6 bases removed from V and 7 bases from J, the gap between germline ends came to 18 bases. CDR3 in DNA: TGTGCCAGCAGCTTGGGCGGCGGCCTGGGGACCCAGTACTTC. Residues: CASSLGGGLGTQYF.

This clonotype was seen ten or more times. The CDR3 loop is CASSLAGAPYEQYF. The CDR3 DNA reads TGTGCCAGCAGCTTAGCGGGGGCGCCCTACGAGCAGTACTTC. The rearrangement links TRBV7-3 to TRBJ2-7; a possible D gene is TRBD2 (7 bases). The CDR3 runs to 14 residues. The V gene's germline CDR1 is SGHTA and CDR2 FQGTGA. Between the trimmed V and J ends, which lost 2 bases and 2 bases, there was a span of 10 bases.

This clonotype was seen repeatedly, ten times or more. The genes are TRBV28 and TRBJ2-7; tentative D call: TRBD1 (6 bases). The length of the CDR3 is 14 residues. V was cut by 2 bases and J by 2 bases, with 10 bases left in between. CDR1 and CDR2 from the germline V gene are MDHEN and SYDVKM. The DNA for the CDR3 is TGTGCCAGCAGTTTACGGACAGCACCCTACGAGCAGTACTTC. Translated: CASSLRTAPYEQYF.

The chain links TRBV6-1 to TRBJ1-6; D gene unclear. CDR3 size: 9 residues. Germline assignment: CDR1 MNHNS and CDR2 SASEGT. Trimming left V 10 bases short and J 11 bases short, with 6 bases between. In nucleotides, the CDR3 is TGTGCCACCTACCCACCCCTCCACTTT. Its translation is CATYPPLHF.

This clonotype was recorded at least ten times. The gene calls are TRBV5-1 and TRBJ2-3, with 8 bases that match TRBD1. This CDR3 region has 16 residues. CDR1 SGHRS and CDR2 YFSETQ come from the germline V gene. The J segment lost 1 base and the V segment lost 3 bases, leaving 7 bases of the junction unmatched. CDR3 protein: CASSSLPGQGTDTQYF. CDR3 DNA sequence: TGCGCCAGCAGCTCCTTACCGGGACAGGGCACAGATACGCAGTATTTT.

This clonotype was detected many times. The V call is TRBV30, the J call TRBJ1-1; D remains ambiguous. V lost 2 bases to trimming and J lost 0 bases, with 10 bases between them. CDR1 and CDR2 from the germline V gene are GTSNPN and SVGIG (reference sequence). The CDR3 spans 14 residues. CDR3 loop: CAWSNSLMNTEAFF. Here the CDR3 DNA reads TGTGCCTGGAGTAACAGCCTGATGAACACTGAAGCTTTCTTT.

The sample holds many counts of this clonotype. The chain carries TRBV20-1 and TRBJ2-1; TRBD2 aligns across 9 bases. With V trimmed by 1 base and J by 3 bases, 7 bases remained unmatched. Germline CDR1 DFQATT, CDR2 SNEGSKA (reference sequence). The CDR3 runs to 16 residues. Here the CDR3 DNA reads TGCAGTGCTAGAGCCTCGGCGGGGGGGAGCTACAATGAGCAGTTCTTC. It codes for CSARASAGGSYNEQFF.

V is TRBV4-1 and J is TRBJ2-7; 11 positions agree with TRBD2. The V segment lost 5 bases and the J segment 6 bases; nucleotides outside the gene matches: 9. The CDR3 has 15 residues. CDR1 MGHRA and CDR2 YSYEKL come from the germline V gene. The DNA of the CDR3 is TGCGCCAGCAGCTCTCCGGGACTAGCGGACACCGAGCAGTACTTC. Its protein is CASSSPGLADTEQYF.